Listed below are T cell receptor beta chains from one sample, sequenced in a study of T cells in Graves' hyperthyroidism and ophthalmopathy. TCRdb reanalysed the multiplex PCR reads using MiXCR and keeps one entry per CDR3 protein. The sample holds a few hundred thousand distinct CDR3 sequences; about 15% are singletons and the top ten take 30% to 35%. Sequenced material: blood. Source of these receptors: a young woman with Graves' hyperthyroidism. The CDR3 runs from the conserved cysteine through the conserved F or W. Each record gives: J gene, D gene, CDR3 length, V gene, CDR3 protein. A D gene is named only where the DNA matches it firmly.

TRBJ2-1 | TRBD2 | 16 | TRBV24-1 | CATSDFSGSPYNEQFF
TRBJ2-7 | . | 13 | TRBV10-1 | CASSVGSGYEQYF
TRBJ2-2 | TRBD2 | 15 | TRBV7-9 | CASSFRLASSGELFF
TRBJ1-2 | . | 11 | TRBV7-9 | CAITVSDGYTF
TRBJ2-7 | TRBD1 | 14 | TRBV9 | CASSVDRGVGEQYF
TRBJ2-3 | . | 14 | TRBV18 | CASSPPSLSDTQYF
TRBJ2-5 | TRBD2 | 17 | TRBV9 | CASSVDGTSGMRQTQYF
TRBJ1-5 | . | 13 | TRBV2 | CASSAGRNQPQHF
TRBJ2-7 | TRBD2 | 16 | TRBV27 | CASSLSGLAGTYEQYF
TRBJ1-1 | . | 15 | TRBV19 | CASSNQGLLNTEAFF
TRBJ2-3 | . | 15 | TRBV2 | CASSVQGNPTDTQYF
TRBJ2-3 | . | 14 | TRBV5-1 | CASSRGRAADTQYF
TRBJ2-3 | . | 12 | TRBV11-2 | CASSLVAVTQYF
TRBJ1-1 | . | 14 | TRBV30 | CAWSEYAGDTEAFF
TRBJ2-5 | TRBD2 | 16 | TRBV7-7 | CASSPNPFWEGETQYF
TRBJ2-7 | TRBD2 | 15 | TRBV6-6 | CASSYLAGETYEQYF
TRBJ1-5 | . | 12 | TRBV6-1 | CASSEFVQPQHF
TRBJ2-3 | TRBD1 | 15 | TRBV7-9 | CASSLDPGQMDTQYF
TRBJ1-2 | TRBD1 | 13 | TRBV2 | CASSERQGYGYTF
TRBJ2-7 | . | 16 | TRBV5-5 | CASSLSWDLNPYEQYF
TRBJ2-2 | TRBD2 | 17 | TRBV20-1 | CSASGLAGGPSTGELFF
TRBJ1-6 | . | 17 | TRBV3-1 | CASSPLGPPLDNSPLHF
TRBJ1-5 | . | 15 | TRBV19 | CASSMNQGLDQPQHF
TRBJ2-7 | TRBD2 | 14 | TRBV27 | CASSSSGRTDEQYF
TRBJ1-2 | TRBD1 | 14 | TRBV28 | CASKRDRQNYGYTF
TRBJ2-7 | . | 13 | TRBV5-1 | CASSLRGQYEQYF
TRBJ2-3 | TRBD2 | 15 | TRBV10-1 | CASSENSGSTDTQYF
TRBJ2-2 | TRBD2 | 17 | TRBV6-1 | CASRTGTSGRRTGELFF
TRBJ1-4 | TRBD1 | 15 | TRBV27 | CASKDRMSANEKLFF
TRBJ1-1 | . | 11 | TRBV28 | CASFGGGEAFF
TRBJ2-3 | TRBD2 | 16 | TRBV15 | CATSRDRAGGTDTQYF
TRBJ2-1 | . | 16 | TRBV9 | CASSPLLGGTYNEQFF
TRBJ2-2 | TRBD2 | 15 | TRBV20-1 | CSGTSGAANTGERFF
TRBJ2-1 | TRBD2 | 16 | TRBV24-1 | CATSETLAGKYNEQFF
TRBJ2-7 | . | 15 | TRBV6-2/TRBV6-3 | CASVPSGRRGNEQYF
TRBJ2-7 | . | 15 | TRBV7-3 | CASSLSGGTTYEQYF
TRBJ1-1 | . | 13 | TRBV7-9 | CASSPFQYTEAFF
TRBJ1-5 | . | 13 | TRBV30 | CAWSGGMDQPQHF
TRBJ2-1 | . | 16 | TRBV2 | CASSERQDTSYNEQFF
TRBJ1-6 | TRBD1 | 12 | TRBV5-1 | CASRTGDSPLHF
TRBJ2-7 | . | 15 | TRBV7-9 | CASSEAVTGPYEQYF
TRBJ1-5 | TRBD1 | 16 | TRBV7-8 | CASSLGTGGRNQPQHF
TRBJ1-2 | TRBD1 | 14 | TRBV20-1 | CSARPGQLNYGYTF
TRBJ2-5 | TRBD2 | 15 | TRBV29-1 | CSVAGTSGYQETQYF
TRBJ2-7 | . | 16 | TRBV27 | CASSLFPGRELYEQYF
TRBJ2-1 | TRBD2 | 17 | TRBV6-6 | CASSYTPPGTTYNEQFF